The rows below give T cell receptor beta chains drawn from one sample of a study of identical twins. From the 5' RACE reads, TCRdb called clonotypes with MiXCR, one entry per CDR3 protein. The profile shows roughly 750,000 distinct CDR3 sequences, around 20% of them singletons. These records were also assigned to another study, of T cells expressing NK-cell markers.

Sequencing input: PBMCs. The receptors here all came from a young woman in good health. Both conserved end residues are part of each CDR3. The D gene is left open where the match is weak. Some rows mark clone size as missing; the rest say once, few, many or name a class of expanded clone.

V	J	D	size	CDR3	DNA
TRBV12-3/TRBV12-4	TRBJ2-3	TRBD1	few	CASVLSGTGVIDTQYF	TGTGCCAGCGTCCTTTCCGGGACAGGGGTGATAGATACGCAGTATTTT
TRBV20-1	TRBJ2-2	-	-	CSANREATGELFF	TGCAGTGCTAACAGGGAGGCCACCGGGGAGCTGTTTTTT
TRBV28	TRBJ2-5	TRBD1	few	CASSSRQGQVLETQYF	TGTGCCAGCAGTTCTCGACAGGGGCAGGTCTTGGAGACCCAGTACTTC
TRBV7-6	TRBJ2-1	-	-	CASSLGGPYEQFF	TGTGCCAGCAGCTTGGGGGGGCCCTATGAGCAGTTCTTC
TRBV12-3/TRBV12-4	TRBJ2-5	TRBD1	-	CASSWDRGPETQYF	TGTGCCAGCAGTTGGGACAGGGGACCAGAGACCCAGTACTTC
TRBV12-3/TRBV12-4	TRBJ1-2	-	few	CASSAQGDYGYTF	TGTGCCAGCAGTGCCCAGGGTGATTATGGCTACACCTTC
TRBV27	TRBJ2-7	TRBD2	few	CASSALSGTRVHEQYF	TGTGCCAGCAGCGCCCTTTCCGGGACTAGGGTCCACGAGCAGTACTTC
TRBV6-5	TRBJ2-1	TRBD1	-	CASSFSRGQGNEQFF	TGTGCCAGCAGTTTCTCCCGAGGACAGGGTAATGAGCAGTTCTTC
TRBV20-1	TRBJ2-5	-	-	CSARDLQFQETQYF	TGCAGTGCTAGAGATCTACAGTTCCAAGAGACCCAGTACTTC
TRBV2	TRBJ2-1	TRBD2	many	CASRLAGNNEQFF	TGTGCCAGCCGACTAGCGGGAAACAATGAGCAGTTCTTC
TRBV20-1	TRBJ2-3	TRBD2	-	CSASDSGGAGDTQYF	TGCAGTGCTAGTGATAGCGGGGGGGCCGGAGATACGCAGTATTTT
TRBV6-5	TRBJ2-1	-	many	CASSSNSYNEQFF	TGTGCCAGCAGTTCTAACAGTTACAATGAGCAGTTCTTC
TRBV20-1	TRBJ1-5	-	-	CSASKGHQPQHF	TGCAGTGCTAGTAAAGGGCATCAGCCCCAGCATTTT
TRBV4-3	TRBJ1-2	-	few	CASSQDTDGYTF	TGCGCCAGCAGCCAAGATACAGACGGCTACACCTTC
TRBV9	TRBJ1-6	TRBD1	many	CASSPGTDPLHF	TGTGCCAGCAGCCCCGGGACAGATCCCCTCCACTTT
TRBV7-2	TRBJ2-3	-	many	CASSLRAGSTDTQYF	TGTGCCAGCAGCTTAAGAGCGGGCAGCACAGATACGCAGTATTTT
TRBV5-1	TRBJ2-6	-	-	CASSLIAGANVLTF	TGCGCCAGCAGCTTGATAGCTGGGGCCAACGTCCTGACTTTC
TRBV7-2	TRBJ2-7	-	few	CASSLDLGKQYF	TGTGCCAGCAGCTTAGATTTAGGGAAGCAGTACTTC
TRBV20-1	TRBJ1-6	-	-	CSAQVRDNKSSLHF	TGCAGTGCTCAAGTTCGGGACAACAAATCCTCCCTCCACTTT
TRBV20-1	TRBJ2-2	-	few	CSALRPNTGELFF	TGCAGTGCCCTGCGGCCTAACACCGGGGAGCTGTTTTTT
TRBV7-9	TRBJ2-7	-	-	CASSFKGIHKQYF	TGTGCCAGCAGCTTTAAGGGGATCCACAAGCAGTACTTC
TRBV18	TRBJ2-7	TRBD2	-	CASSSLAGGRNEQYF	TGTGCCAGCTCATCCTTAGCGGGGGGTAGGAACGAGCAGTACTTC
TRBV7-2	TRBJ2-4	TRBD2	-	CASSTLAGGPLHF	TGTGCCAGCAGCACCCTAGCGGGAGGGCCTCTCCACTTC
TRBV9	TRBJ1-2	-	-	CASSRRGQDYGYTF	TGTGCCAGCAGCAGAAGAGGGCAGGACTATGGCTACACCTTC
TRBV5-1	TRBJ2-3	TRBD1	few	CASSSGFFPGGRTDTQYF	TGCGCCAGCAGCTCAGGGTTCTTTCCAGGGGGACGCACAGATACGCAGTATTTT
TRBV5-1	TRBJ2-1	-	few	CASRRTDDNEQFF	TGCGCCAGCAGACGGACGGACGACAATGAGCAGTTCTTC
TRBV3-1	TRBJ2-3	-	-	CASSPGDRPYSSTDTQYF	TGTGCCAGCAGCCCGGGAGACCGCCCCTACTCTAGCACAGATACGCAGTATTTT
TRBV20-1	TRBJ1-2	-	few	CSARRAETYGYTF	TGCAGTGCCCGCAGGGCAGAGACCTATGGCTACACCTTC
TRBV20-1	TRBJ2-1	-	many	CSASSRGGREQFF	TGCAGTGCTAGTTCGCGGGGCGGAAGGGAGCAGTTCTTC
TRBV11-2	TRBJ2-7	-	-	CASSLYAWAVRGGYEQYF	TGTGCCAGCAGCTTATACGCTTGGGCGGTCCGAGGGGGTTACGAGCAGTACTTC
TRBV12-3/TRBV12-4	TRBJ1-2	-	-	CASSLALNGYTF	TGTGCCAGCAGTTTAGCGCTCAATGGCTACACCTTC
TRBV10-3	TRBJ2-1	-	-	CAISGVAYNEQFF	TGTGCCATCAGTGGGGTGGCCTACAATGAGCAGTTCTTC
TRBV6-1	TRBJ2-1	-	few	CASRNSGETTYNEQFF	TGTGCCAGCAGGAATAGCGGAGAAACCACCTACAATGAGCAGTTCTTC
TRBV7-9	TRBJ2-1	-	-	CASSPEGRNEQFF	TGTGCCAGCAGCCCTGAGGGGAGGAATGAGCAGTTCTTC
TRBV11-1	TRBJ2-1	-	-	CASSWSRDSNEQFF	TGTGCCAGCAGCTGGTCCCGGGACTCCAATGAGCAGTTCTTC
TRBV10-3	TRBJ2-7	-	few	CAITTGGEQYF	TGTGCCATCACCACCGGTGGGGAGCAGTACTTC
TRBV7-2	TRBJ2-3	-	-	CASSLVRQSTDTQYF	TGTGCCAGCAGCTTAGTAAGACAGAGCACAGATACGCAGTATTTT
TRBV5-1	TRBJ2-5	TRBD2	-	CASSLAVGTSGETQYF	TGCGCCAGCAGCTTGGCGGTGGGGACTAGTGGAGAGACCCAGTACTTC
TRBV6-1	TRBJ2-7	TRBD2	-	CASGTSGSKPPGEQYF	TGTGCTAGCGGGACTAGCGGGAGTAAGCCCCCAGGCGAGCAGTACTTC
TRBV7-8	TRBJ2-1	-	few	CASSSTTVQFF	TGTGCCAGCAGCTCGACTACAGTGCAGTTCTTC
TRBV7-9	TRBJ2-5	TRBD2	few	CASSPRRTSRFGETQYF	TGTGCCAGCAGCCCACGGAGGACTAGCCGTTTCGGAGAGACCCAGTACTTC
TRBV12-3/TRBV12-4	TRBJ2-1	TRBD1	few	CASSPRGQGYNEQFF	TGTGCCAGCAGTCCCAGAGGACAGGGCTACAATGAGCAGTTCTTC
TRBV29-1	TRBJ2-5	-	-	CSVRRRRQETQYF	TGCAGCGTTCGAAGACGTCGGCAAGAGACCCAGTACTTC
TRBV11-2	TRBJ2-5	TRBD1	-	CASSRRDSIEETQYF	TGTGCCAGCAGCCGCCGGGACAGCATAGAAGAGACCCAGTACTTC
TRBV6-5	TRBJ2-7	-	many	CASSYSGRGTYEQYF	TGTGCCAGCAGTTACTCGGGTAGGGGGACCTACGAGCAGTACTTC
TRBV3-1	TRBJ2-2	-	-	CASSQAGNTGELFF	TGTGCCAGCAGCCAAGCGGGGAACACCGGGGAGCTGTTTTTT
TRBV20-1	TRBJ1-1	-	many	CSAGAPNTEAFF	TGCAGTGCTGGCGCCCCGAACACTGAAGCTTTCTTT
TRBV20-1	TRBJ2-1	TRBD2	many	CSASRVSGSYNEQFF	TGCAGTGCTTCCCGGGTTAGCGGGAGCTACAATGAGCAGTTCTTC
TRBV5-6	TRBJ1-2	TRBD1	-	CASSGTGIAYGYTF	TGTGCCAGCAGCGGGACAGGGATCGCCTATGGCTACACCTTC
TRBV3-1	TRBJ2-1	TRBD1	-	CASSDRGRYNEQFF	TGTGCCAGCAGCGACAGGGGGCGATACAATGAGCAGTTCTTC
TRBV29-1	TRBJ2-3	-	-	CSVVVAARGGTQYF	TGCAGCGTTGTCGTGGCGGCCCGTGGGGGTACGCAGTATTTT
TRBV5-1	TRBJ2-2	-	-	CASSPISGQNTGELFF	TGCGCCAGCAGCCCTATATCAGGACAGAACACCGGGGAGCTGTTTTTT
TRBV9	TRBJ1-6	-	few	CATGKPLHF	TGTGCGACGGGGAAGCCCCTCCACTTT